The 23 T cell receptor beta chains reported below all come from one sample, sequenced in a study of CD8 T cells in ankylosing spondylitis. TCRdb redid the calling of the 5' RACE reads with MiXCR, one entry per CDR3 protein. This sample has 150,000 to 250,000 distinct CDR3 sequences; 13% occur once, and the top ten carry about 17%. Sequenced sample: blood, either unsorted or a sorted T cell fraction (not recorded which). These receptors were taken from a male donor with ankylosing spondylitis or in good health (not recorded which).

The chain has TRBV5-1 and TRBJ2-2; D tentatively fits TRBD1 or TRBD2 (6 bases each). CDR1 and CDR2 from the germline V gene are SGHRS and YFSETQ. The germline V and J ends were trimmed by 4 bases and 1 base, with 11 bases remaining between them. The length of the CDR3 is 15 residues. In DNA, the CDR3 is TGCGCCAGCAGCCCAAGGGGGGAGAACACCGGGGAGCTGTTTTTT. Encoded protein: CASSPRGENTGELFF.

This clonotype was seen at least ten times. The chain combines TRBV12-5 with TRBJ2-3; 8 nucleotides match TRBD1. Germline trimming cut 1 base from V and 2 bases from J; bases unmatched to any gene: 2. The germline gives CDR1 LGHNT, CDR2 FRNRAP. The CDR3 runs to 15 residues. This CDR3 reads CASGLGTGHTDTQYF. The CDR3 nucleotides read TGTGCTAGTGGTTTGGGGACAGGGCACACAGATACGCAGTATTTT.

This clonotype occurred once. The gene calls are TRBV11-1 and TRBJ2-7, with 8 bases fitting TRBD1. Germline trimming cut 5 bases from V and 5 bases from J; bases unmatched to any gene: 8. Germline CDR1 is SGHAT and CDR2 is FQDESV (reference sequence). The CDR3 runs to 14 residues. The CDR3 reads CASSPEDRVNEQYF. Written as DNA, the CDR3 is TGTGCCAGCAGCCCCGAGGACAGGGTCAACGAGCAGTACTTC. The full variable domain, completed using reference TRBV11-1 and TRBJ2-7, is EAEVAQSPRYKITEKSQAVAFWCDPISGHATLYWYRQILGQGPELLVQFQDESVVDDSQLPKDRFSAERLKGVDSTLKIQPAELGDSAMYLCASSPEDRVNEQYFGPGTRLTVT.

The table lists this clonotype with a few counts. This chain joins TRBV6-5 and TRBJ2-3, with 8 bases that match TRBD2. V gave up 2 bases and J gave up 5 bases; unmatched junction bases: 3. The V gene's germline CDR1 is MNHEY and CDR2 SVGAGI. The CDR3 is 14 amino acids. The CDR3 DNA reads as TGTGCCAGCAGTTACGGGACTAGGGAAGATACGCAGTATTTT. Translation gives CASSYGTREDTQYF.

There are a few counts of this clonotype. The chain employs TRBV20-1 and TRBJ2-1; D call uncertain. The germline V and J ends were trimmed by 0 bases and 0 bases, with 9 bases remaining between them. Looked up from germline, CDR1 is DFQATT and CDR2 is SNEGSKA (reference sequence). The length of the CDR3 is 15 residues. CDR3 coding DNA: TGCAGTGCTAGAGATTTAAGCAGCTCCTACAATGAGCAGTTCTTC. Its translation is CSARDLSSSYNEQFF.

In this sample, this clonotype turned up many times. The chain has TRBV7-9 and TRBJ2-7, with D possibly TRBD2 on 6 matching bases. Trimming shortened V by 4 bases and J by 2 bases, and 12 bases separated the two germline ends. The CDR3 consists of 14 residues. Germline V gene data show CDR1 as SEHNR and CDR2 as FQNEAQ (reference sequence). CDR3 in amino acids: CASSSDWTTYEQYF. In nucleotides, the CDR3 is TGTGCCAGCAGCTCCGACTGGACTACCTACGAGCAGTACTTC.

The chain joins TRBV19 to TRBJ1-2, with a weak D call TRBD1 (6 bases). The V and J ends lost 4 bases and 5 bases respectively, with 8 bases between them. The germline CDR1 and CDR2 sequences are LNHDA and SQIVND (reference sequence). The CDR3 totals 12 residues. As DNA, the CDR3 is TGTGCCAGTAGTAACAGGGATTATGGCTACACCTTC. Its translation: CASSNRDYGYTF.

This clonotype was seen once. As DNA, the CDR3 is TGCAGTGCTAGAGATCGGGGCATGAACACTGAAGCTTTCTTT. Residues: CSARDRGMNTEAFF. This chain links TRBV20-1 with TRBJ1-1, with D possibly TRBD1 on 5 matching bases. The CDR3 is made up of 14 amino acids. CDR1 and CDR2 from the germline V gene are DFQATT and SNEGSKA (reference sequence). V was pared by 0 bases and J by 0 bases, with 8 bases between.

The genes are TRBV25-1 and TRBJ2-1; D may be TRBD1 or TRBD2 (5 bases each). CDR1 MGHDK and CDR2 SYGVNS come from the germline V gene. The CDR3 runs to 13 residues. The V end was cut by 1 base, the J end by 12 bases, with 13 bases between. This CDR3 is CASSESVRDGQFF. CDR3 in DNA: TGTGCCAGCAGTGAATCGGTCCGGGACGGGCAGTTCTTC.

The V call is TRBV30, the J call TRBJ2-1, with D perhaps matching TRBD1 (5 bases). The CDR3 has 14 amino acids. V lost 3 bases and J lost 10, with 19 bases in between. The germline V gene has CDR1 GTSNPN and CDR2 SVGIG (reference sequence). The CDR3 loop reads CAWSPLDSLKEQFF. The CDR3 bases are TGTGCCTGGAGCCCTCTCGACAGCCTGAAGGAGCAGTTCTTC. The full variable domain, its missing parts supplied by reference TRBV30 and TRBJ2-1, is SQTIHQWPATLVQPVGSPLSLECTVEGTSNPNLYWYRQAAGRGLQLLFYSVGIGQISSEVPQNLSASRPQDRQFILSSKKLLLSDSGFYLCAWSPLDSLKEQFFGPGTRLTVL.

Only a few counts were recorded for this clonotype. The chain couples TRBV5-1 to TRBJ2-1, with 12 bases identical to TRBD2. In germline, CDR1 is SGHRS, CDR2 YFSETQ. CDR3 length: 15 amino acids. With 4 bases clipped from V and 8 bases from J, the junction kept 7 bases outside the gene matches. CDR3 in DNA: TGCGCCAGCAGCCCGACTAGCGGGAGTGTCTATGAGCAGTTCTTC. Residues: CASSPTSGSVYEQFF.

This clonotype was recorded at least ten times. The chain is built from TRBV29-1 and TRBJ2-4, with D perhaps TRBD1 or TRBD2 (6 bases each). The CDR3 is 13 amino acids. Trimming cost V 4 bases and J 5 bases, with 12 bases left between them. In germline, CDR1 is SQVTM, CDR2 ANQGSEA. The CDR3 reads CSVGGGLENIQYF. CDR3 DNA sequence: TGCAGCGTTGGAGGGGGGTTGGAAAACATTCAGTACTTC.

This clonotype occurred once. This sequence joins TRBV4-1 and TRBJ2-1; TRBD2 matches 9 bases. Germline lookup yields CDR1 MGHRA and CDR2 YSYEKL. The CDR3 sequence is 13 residues long. J lost 5 bases, V lost 9 bases, and 5 bases had no gene match. DNA for the CDR3: TGCGCCAGTATAGCGGGAGAGGACAATGAGCAGTTCTTC. Amino acids: CASIAGEDNEQFF.

The chain links TRBV5-1 to TRBJ1-1, with D unclear. The ends were cut back, 3 bases at V and 1 base at J, with 10 bases in the middle. The CDR3 length is 14 residues. The germline V gene encodes CDR1 SGHRS and CDR2 YFSETQ. The CDR3: CASSSIGRNTEAFF. CDR3 in DNA: TGCGCCAGCAGCTCCATTGGACGGAACACTGAAGCTTTCTTT.

This chain uses TRBV19 with TRBJ1-5; D is unresolved. The CDR3 extends over 14 amino acids. V gave up 10 bases and J gave up 6 bases, with 19 bases separating them. Germline values: CDR1 LNHDA, CDR2 SQIVND (reference sequence). The CDR3 nucleotides are TGTGCCATGAGCCCCGGGCTCGGAGGTCAGCCCCAGCATTTT. Translating gives CAMSPGLGGQPQHF.

The table lists this clonotype with a count of one. The conserved closing phenylalanine or tryptophan is absent in this CDR3, likely reflecting a read error. This rearrangement joins TRBV7-9 to TRBJ1-6; D is perhaps TRBD1 (5 bases). Trimming took 2 bases from V and 8 from J, leaving 13 bases between them. CDR3 length equals 15 residues. Germline V gene sequence: CDR1 SEHNR, CDR2 FQNEAQ (reference sequence). This CDR3 is CASSLNGGLDSPLHY. CDR3 sequence (DNA): TGTGCCAGCAGCTTAAATGGGGGTCTGGATTCACCCCTCCACTAT.

This clonotype has a handful of counts. The rearrangement joins TRBV14 to TRBJ2-3; 11 bases agree with TRBD2. With 4 bases clipped from V and 2 bases from J, the junction kept 5 bases outside the gene matches. The CDR3 sequence is 16 residues long. Germline V gives CDR1 SGHDN, CDR2 FVKESK. This chain's CDR3 is CASSLGTSGTTDTQYF. The DNA of the CDR3 is TGTGCCAGCAGCCTGGGGACTAGCGGAACCACAGATACGCAGTATTTT. The full variable domain, with the rest looked up from reference TRBV14 and TRBJ2-3, is EAGVTQFPSHSVIEKGQTVTLRCDPISGHDNLYWYRRVMGKEIKFLLHFVKESKQDESGMPNNRFLAERTGGTYSTLKVQPAELEDSGVYFCASSLGTSGTTDTQYFGPGTRLTVL.

V gene TRBV12-3 or TRBV12-4 combines with J gene TRBJ2-5; D is undetermined. Deletions cut 1 base from V and 5 bases from J, with 11 bases between. CDR3 size: 14 residues. The CDR3 DNA follows: TGTGCCAGCAGTTTAGGACCTTTCGGGGAGACCCAGTACTTC. It encodes CASSLGPFGETQYF.

There are a few counts of this clonotype. The rearrangement joins TRBV14 to TRBJ1-5; 7 positions agree with TRBD1. V dropped 4 bases and J dropped 2; count of bases not matched to a gene: 8. There are 16 residues in the CDR3. From germline, CDR1 is SGHDN and CDR2 FVKESK. This CDR3 is CASSPTGKGGNQPQHF. The CDR3 nucleotides read TGTGCCAGCAGCCCGACAGGGAAGGGTGGCAATCAGCCCCAGCATTTT.

The chain links TRBV5-1 to TRBJ2-7; no clear D gene. The CDR3 extends over 15 amino acids. Germline CDR1 and CDR2: SGHRS and YFSETQ. Trimming took 4 bases from V and 0 from J, leaving 14 bases between them. The CDR3 DNA sequence: TGCGCCAGCAGCCAGCGACCTCTTAGCTCCTACGAGCAGTACTTC. Protein sequence: CASSQRPLSSYEQYF. The whole variable domain, remainder taken from reference TRBV5-1 and TRBJ2-7, is KAGVTQTPRYLIKTRGQQVTLSCSPISGHRSVSWYQQTPGQGLQFLFEYFSETQRNKGNFPGRFSGRQFSNSRSEMNVSTLELGDSALYLCASSQRPLSSYEQYFGPGTRLTVT.

This clonotype was found a few times. The chain employs TRBV6-1 and TRBJ2-1; 8 nucleotides match TRBD2. CDR1 and CDR2 from the germline V gene are MNHNS and SASEGT. J lost 6 bases, V lost 8 bases, and 6 bases had no gene match. The CDR3 sequence is 13 residues long. The CDR3 here is CASDPREGNEQFF. Here the CDR3 DNA reads TGTGCCAGCGACCCCCGGGAGGGCAATGAGCAGTTCTTC.

This clonotype was recorded a few times. The CDR3 region has the DNA TGCAGTGCTAGAGTAGCGGGGGATATCGAGCAGTACTTC. It yields the protein CSARVAGDIEQYF. This chain uses TRBV20-1 with TRBJ2-7; TRBD2 matches at 9 bases. This CDR3 is 13 amino acids long. V lost 1 base and J lost 6; bases outside the gene matches: 4. CDR1 is DFQATT, CDR2 SNEGSKA, per germline (reference sequence).

This clonotype was seen a handful of times. The chain is built from TRBV27 and TRBJ2-3; D tentatively fits TRBD1 or TRBD2 (6 bases each). CDR1 and CDR2 (germline): MNHEY, SMNVEV (reference sequence). The CDR3 sequence is 16 residues long. The V and J ends lost 5 bases and 1 base respectively, with 16 bases between them. The chain's CDR3 is CASSQGTSLRTDTQYF. In DNA, the CDR3 is TGTGCCAGCAGTCAGGGGACTTCCCTTCGCACAGATACGCAGTATTTT.